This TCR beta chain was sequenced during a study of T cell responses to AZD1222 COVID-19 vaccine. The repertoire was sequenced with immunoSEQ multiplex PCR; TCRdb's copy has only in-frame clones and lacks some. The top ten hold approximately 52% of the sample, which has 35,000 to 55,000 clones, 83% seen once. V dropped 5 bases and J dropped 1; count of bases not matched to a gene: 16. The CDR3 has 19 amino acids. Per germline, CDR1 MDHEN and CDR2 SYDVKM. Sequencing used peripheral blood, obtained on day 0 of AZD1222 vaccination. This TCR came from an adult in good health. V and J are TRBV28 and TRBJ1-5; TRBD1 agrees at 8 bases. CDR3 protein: CASSPAGQGAVLSNQPQHF. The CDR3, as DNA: TGTGCCAGCAGTCCAGCAGGACAGGGCGCGGTGTTGAGCAATCAGCCCCAGCATTTT.